The rows below give T cell receptor beta chains drawn from one sample of a study of OX40 agonist ivuxolimab in advanced cancers. Libraries were prepared by immunoSEQ multiplex PCR; TCRdb keeps only in-frame clonotypes and omits some of them. The repertoire holds 57,000 or so clones, with approximately 90% as singletons. The starting material was CD4+ or CD8+ T cells sorted from blood, obtained in a trial of the OX40 agonist ivuxolimab. All receptors derive from an adult with an advanced solid tumor such as melanoma, head and neck, liver or kidney cancer. CDR3s include the opening cysteine and the closing phenylalanine or tryptophan. Fields, in order: D gene, V gene, clone size, J gene, CDR3 protein. The D gene is left open where the match is weak. Not every row has a clone size; where given, it reads once, few, many or a size class.

d_gene: .; v_gene: TRBV1; abundance: .; j_gene: TRBJ2-3; CDR3aa: CTSSQDRLAGNSSTDTQYF
d_gene: .; v_gene: TRBV27; abundance: .; j_gene: TRBJ1-2; CDR3aa: CASSPGGANYGYTF
d_gene: .; v_gene: TRBV18; abundance: .; j_gene: TRBJ1-4; CDR3aa: CASSPRLNEKLFF
d_gene: TRBD2; v_gene: TRBV4-1; abundance: .; j_gene: TRBJ2-2; CDR3aa: CASSQGAGGNTGELFF
d_gene: .; v_gene: TRBV7-2; abundance: .; j_gene: TRBJ2-1; CDR3aa: CASSLGGSGYNEQFF
d_gene: TRBD2; v_gene: TRBV9; abundance: .; j_gene: TRBJ2-2; CDR3aa: CASSPHGGENTGELFF
d_gene: TRBD1; v_gene: TRBV19; abundance: .; j_gene: TRBJ2-7; CDR3aa: CASSSAPGQGSYEQYF
d_gene: .; v_gene: TRBV28; abundance: .; j_gene: TRBJ2-7; CDR3aa: CASSLTADSGEQYF
d_gene: .; v_gene: TRBV30; abundance: .; j_gene: .; CDR3aa: CAWSVGGATYEQYF
d_gene: .; v_gene: TRBV19; abundance: .; j_gene: TRBJ1-2; CDR3aa: CASSSEASGYTF
d_gene: TRBD2; v_gene: TRBV2; abundance: .; j_gene: TRBJ2-1; CDR3aa: CATSGVQREGRYSSYNEQFF
d_gene: .; v_gene: TRBV4-2; abundance: few; j_gene: TRBJ1-2; CDR3aa: CASSQEVTGQGVEGYTF
d_gene: TRBD1; v_gene: TRBV19; abundance: .; j_gene: TRBJ2-3; CDR3aa: CASSTWDRGFSTDTQYF
d_gene: .; v_gene: TRBV4-1; abundance: .; j_gene: TRBJ2-5; CDR3aa: CASSDLEGARETQYF
d_gene: .; v_gene: TRBV7-9; abundance: once; j_gene: TRBJ2-1; CDR3aa: CASSLAAGGDNEQFF
d_gene: TRBD2; v_gene: TRBV11-3; abundance: .; j_gene: TRBJ2-5; CDR3aa: CASSPGGEGETQYF
d_gene: .; v_gene: TRBV4-1; abundance: .; j_gene: TRBJ2-1; CDR3aa: CASSQDKEQFF
d_gene: .; v_gene: TRBV4-3; abundance: once; j_gene: TRBJ1-1; CDR3aa: CASSPWGGREAFF
d_gene: TRBD1; v_gene: TRBV5-4; abundance: once; j_gene: TRBJ2-2; CDR3aa: CASSVGTGGRTGELFF
d_gene: TRBD1; v_gene: TRBV27; abundance: .; j_gene: TRBJ1-2; CDR3aa: CASKAARDRVDYGYTF
d_gene: .; v_gene: TRBV2; abundance: .; j_gene: TRBJ2-7; CDR3aa: CASRAWDSSSYEQYF
d_gene: TRBD2; v_gene: TRBV13; abundance: .; j_gene: TRBJ2-7; CDR3aa: CASSWGRGTSAYEQYF
d_gene: .; v_gene: TRBV11-2; abundance: .; j_gene: TRBJ1-1; CDR3aa: CASSEHTGYTEAFF
d_gene: TRBD2; v_gene: TRBV13; abundance: .; j_gene: TRBJ2-7; CDR3aa: CASSFREGLYEQYF
d_gene: .; v_gene: TRBV28; abundance: once; j_gene: TRBJ2-7; CDR3aa: CASCKFTEPYEQYF
d_gene: .; v_gene: TRBV28; abundance: .; j_gene: TRBJ2-7; CDR3aa: CASSPRRGRFSYEQYF
d_gene: TRBD2; v_gene: TRBV7-2; abundance: .; j_gene: TRBJ2-7; CDR3aa: CASSLGLASSYEQYF
d_gene: .; v_gene: TRBV28; abundance: .; j_gene: TRBJ2-5; CDR3aa: CASSFLSRPETFREETQYF
d_gene: .; v_gene: TRBV6-1; abundance: .; j_gene: TRBJ2-5; CDR3aa: CASSEGTAQETQYF
d_gene: .; v_gene: TRBV4-2; abundance: .; j_gene: TRBJ2-5; CDR3aa: CASSPGTSGETQYF
d_gene: TRBD1; v_gene: TRBV6-6; abundance: .; j_gene: TRBJ1-5; CDR3aa: CASSRDSRNQPQHF
d_gene: TRBD2; v_gene: TRBV6-1; abundance: .; j_gene: TRBJ2-1; CDR3aa: CASSEDGRAYNEQFF
d_gene: .; v_gene: TRBV5-4; abundance: .; j_gene: TRBJ1-4; CDR3aa: CASSHWDGDDVEKLFF
d_gene: .; v_gene: TRBV10-3; abundance: .; j_gene: TRBJ2-1; CDR3aa: CAISGQLNEQFF
d_gene: .; v_gene: TRBV25-1; abundance: .; j_gene: TRBJ1-2; CDR3aa: CASSDWGAYGYTF
d_gene: TRBD2; v_gene: TRBV19; abundance: .; j_gene: TRBJ2-7; CDR3aa: CASKASGRASYEQYF
d_gene: .; v_gene: TRBV4-1; abundance: .; j_gene: TRBJ1-2; CDR3aa: CASSPRRGAGEYYGYTF
d_gene: .; v_gene: TRBV9; abundance: once; j_gene: TRBJ2-7; CDR3aa: CASSAEGTGHRYEQYF
d_gene: TRBD2; v_gene: TRBV2; abundance: few; j_gene: TRBJ2-7; CDR3aa: CASSPLGTSAFYEQYF
d_gene: .; v_gene: TRBV9; abundance: .; j_gene: TRBJ1-2; CDR3aa: CASSVGVGTQWSYTF
d_gene: TRBD1; v_gene: TRBV10-3; abundance: .; j_gene: TRBJ1-3; CDR3aa: CAIRREQGAAIYF
d_gene: .; v_gene: TRBV29-1; abundance: .; j_gene: TRBJ2-1; CDR3aa: CSVSGPGVGYNEQFF
d_gene: .; v_gene: TRBV7-8; abundance: .; j_gene: TRBJ2-3; CDR3aa: CASSYWRERTDTQYF
d_gene: .; v_gene: TRBV28; abundance: .; j_gene: TRBJ1-5; CDR3aa: CASSPDIYQPQHF
d_gene: TRBD2; v_gene: TRBV10-3; abundance: .; j_gene: TRBJ2-7; CDR3aa: CATRIPAREGREQYF
d_gene: .; v_gene: TRBV4-3; abundance: .; j_gene: TRBJ2-3; CDR3aa: CASSQVGGKDTQYF
d_gene: .; v_gene: TRBV6-5; abundance: .; j_gene: TRBJ1-5; CDR3aa: CASSYTPGDNQPQHF
d_gene: .; v_gene: TRBV19; abundance: .; j_gene: TRBJ2-3; CDR3aa: CASIPTGSRTDTQYF
d_gene: .; v_gene: TRBV5-1; abundance: .; j_gene: TRBJ2-1; CDR3aa: CASSLGQRFYNEQFF
d_gene: .; v_gene: TRBV9; abundance: .; j_gene: TRBJ2-5; CDR3aa: CASSGQGLPGEETQYF
d_gene: .; v_gene: TRBV2; abundance: .; j_gene: TRBJ1-2; CDR3aa: CASSEGAEYGYTF
d_gene: .; v_gene: TRBV4-1; abundance: .; j_gene: TRBJ2-7; CDR3aa: CASSQDLRYYEQYF